A selection of T cell receptor beta chains follows, all from one sample in a study of OX40 agonist ivuxolimab in advanced cancers. Profiling relied on immunoSEQ multiplex PCR, and the TCRdb table lists in-frame clones only, not all of them. Counted here are some 66,000 clones, roughly four fifths occurring once; the ten biggest clones make up approximately 2.3%. Material: CD4+ or CD8+ T cells sorted from blood, obtained in a trial of the OX40 agonist ivuxolimab. These receptors originate from an adult with an advanced solid tumor such as melanoma, head and neck, liver or kidney cancer. CDR3s include the opening cysteine and the closing phenylalanine or tryptophan. Size is stated for part of the rows, as once, few or many counts, or as a class when the clone is expanded.

TRBJ2-1 - TRBV15 CATSSGGDGGNEQFF
TRBJ2-7 - TRBV19 CASSVHRAEEGYEQYF
TRBJ2-1 once TRBV27 CASTQSGEGNNEQFF
TRBJ2-7 - TRBV6-6 CASSSSGATYEQYF
TRBJ2-7 few TRBV12-5 CASGLGQPTYEQYF
TRBJ2-5 - TRBV20-1 CSARRETQYF
TRBJ1-4 - TRBV19 CASSRGNEKLFF
TRBJ1-2 - TRBV5-4 CASSLAGEGYTF
TRBJ1-1 once TRBV11-3 CASSPRSTPGVAEAFF
TRBJ1-5 - TRBV29-1 CSVGGGGNQPQHF
TRBJ2-7 - TRBV20-1 CSAETEYEQYF
TRBJ1-1 - TRBV19 CASSISDRGTEAFF
TRBJ2-1 - TRBV5-4 CASSYSGSRDNEQFF
TRBJ2-7 few TRBV11-3 CASSQQGTGADYEQYF
TRBJ2-3 - TRBV27 CASSLSARGVTDTQYF
TRBJ2-3 - TRBV20-1 CSAPWVDTQYF
TRBJ2-7 - TRBV6-6 CASSRTTTYEQYF
TRBJ2-7 - TRBV27 CASSSFSGLAGGQGQYF
TRBJ1-3 few TRBV7-2 CASSLKVSSGNTIYF
TRBJ1-2 - TRBV6-4 CASSDQAFGQANGYTF
TRBJ1-2 - TRBV19 CASTPGANYGYTF
TRBJ1-3 - TRBV28 CATRPGVGNRNTIYF
TRBJ2-7 few TRBV29-1 CSVGTSSGVYEQYF
TRBJ1-4 few TRBV27 CASNPQGDNEKLFF
TRBJ2-7 - TRBV7-2 CASSLNSGDSYEQYF
TRBJ2-3 - TRBV5-1 CASSLGLRRGDTDTQYF
TRBJ2-1 - TRBV7-2 CASSSRGPSGRNNEQFF
TRBJ1-5 - TRBV7-2 CASSLGGQAHQPQHF
TRBJ2-5 - TRBV25-1 CASSDLRGQETQYF
TRBJ1-3 - TRBV20-1 CSASNGNTIYF
TRBJ2-2 once TRBV19 CASSKGTGANTGELFF
TRBJ1-2 few TRBV6-5 CASSGGGGRGYTF
TRBJ2-7 once TRBV11-3 CASSVLAGKSYEQYF
TRBJ2-1 once TRBV15 CATSRDEASGSSYNEQFF
TRBJ1-2 - TRBV7-3 CASSQGGGNREGYTF
TRBJ1-2 - TRBV6-5 CASSPTYGGYTF
TRBJ2-5 - TRBV10-3 CAISESEETQYF
TRBJ2-2 once TRBV7-6 CASSSGLAGGTGELFF
TRBJ2-1 - TRBV28 CASSLTVRYNEQFF
TRBJ1-1 - TRBV6-6 CASIGGGSMNTEAFF
TRBJ1-3 - TRBV6-5 CASRPPADSGNTIYF
TRBJ2-7 - TRBV5-1 CASSLGARSNEQYF
TRBJ2-7 - TRBV4-1 CASSQEPGGEQYF
TRBJ1-5 - TRBV25-1 CASSGFGNSNQPQHF
TRBJ1-4 - TRBV5-4 CASSLDIAATNEKLFF
TRBJ2-2 - TRBV11-3 CASSLAGRGGPSTGELFF
TRBJ2-7 - TRBV7-2 CASSGTSGSYEQYF
TRBJ2-3 - TRBV11-2 CASTLMVRGASTDTQYF
TRBJ1-1 - TRBV4-1 CASSQGGLGGLNTEAFF
TRBJ2-7 - TRBV27 CASSTTGGSYEQYF
TRBJ1-4 - TRBV19 CASSSSSGFVEKLFF
TRBJ1-5 - TRBV5-1 CASSLAGGQPQHF
TRBJ2-5 - TRBV5-1 CASRATETQYF
TRBJ2-5 - TRBV19 CASSMMGQGNGETQYF
TRBJ1-4 - TRBV29-1 CSVESGFGEKLFF
TRBJ1-3 - TRBV7-2 CASSLDRVDTIYF
TRBJ2-3 - TRBV19 CASSTQGAHTDTQYF